A selection of T cell receptor beta chains follows, all from one sample in a study of siplizumab effects on memory and regulatory T cells. The method was immunoSEQ multiplex PCR; TCRdb's version includes in-frame clones alone and lacks a portion of them. The repertoire includes approximately 100,000 clones, 92% of them detected once, and roughly 0.78% sits in the top ten. The sample comprised Tregs sorted from blood. These receptors originate from a human donor in good health. Each CDR3 is given with its conserved first and last residue.

TRBJ2-3	TRBV10-2	CASSEWRERTDTQYF
TRBJ2-5	TRBV5-1	CASRGGQGKETQYF
TRBJ2-1	TRBV27	CASSSKSSYNEQFF
TRBJ2-7	TRBV29-1	CSVMTGGSYEQYF
TRBJ1-2	TRBV10-3	CAISEYWGGGYTF
TRBJ2-5	TRBV29-1	CSATLQTYQETQYF
TRBJ2-5	TRBV28	CASSFVGLTETQYF
TRBJ2-2	TRBV30	CARRSGGELFF
TRBJ2-1	TRBV5-1	CASSLRDYRSYNEQFF
TRBJ1-5	TRBV5-1	CASSLGSNQPQHF
TRBJ2-5	TRBV6-5	CASSRSGAFQETQYF
TRBJ2-5	TRBV19	CASSTGLETQYF
TRBJ2-7	TRBV7-8	CASSLARTAYEQYF
TRBJ2-7	TRBV27	CASSPDVVGAAYEQYF
TRBJ1-2	TRBV30	CAWSVYSAHTF
TRBJ2-3	TRBV5-1	CASSFLSRTQYF
TRBJ1-5	TRBV7-9	CASSLDAQPQHF